A selection of T cell receptor beta chains follows, all from one sample in a study of spatial heterogeneity in lung cancer. TCRdb itself ran the 5' RACE reads through MiXCR, one entry per CDR3 protein. The sample holds 25,000 to 30,000 distinct CDR3 sequences, just over 7% seen once. Sequenced here: lung tumor tissue, sampled at surgery. Source of these receptors: a male donor with early-stage non-small cell lung cancer. CDR3s include the opening cysteine and the closing phenylalanine or tryptophan. A D gene is named only where the DNA matches it firmly. The size entry is marked missing in some rows and otherwise reads once, few, many or a size class.

cdr3_aa cdr3_nt d_call clone_size j_call v_call
CASTGQSNEKLFF TGTGCCAGCACGGGACAGAGTAATGAAAAACTGTTTTTT TRBD1 many TRBJ1-4 TRBV28
CASSYGRGRSPLHF TGTGCCAGCAGTTACGGCAGGGGGAGGTCACCCCTCCACTTT TRBD1 many TRBJ1-6 TRBV6-2/TRBV6-3
CSAGTEFSSSYNSPLHF TGCAGCGCCGGGACAGAGTTCTCCTCCTCCTATAATTCACCCCTCCACTTT TRBD1 many TRBJ1-6 TRBV20-1
CASSINSRTPLHF TGTGCCAGCAGTATTAACAGCCGTACGCCCCTCCACTTT NA NA TRBJ1-6 TRBV28
CASAPGQGANIQYF TGTGCCAGCGCTCCAGGACAGGGGGCGAACATTCAGTACTTC TRBD1 NA TRBJ2-4 TRBV2
CSARDLVHEQFF TGCAGTGCTAGAGATCTAGTCCATGAGCAGTTCTTC NA many TRBJ2-1 TRBV20-1
CASSYSDTGTGVPYEQYF TGTGCCAGCAGTTACTCTGATACCGGGACAGGGGTCCCCTACGAGCAGTACTTC TRBD1 many TRBJ2-7 TRBV6-2/TRBV6-3
CASSVTGGRDTEAFF TGTGCCAGCTCAGTTACAGGGGGCCGAGACACTGAAGCTTTCTTT TRBD1 NA TRBJ1-1 TRBV18
CASSALTGAGTEAFF TGTGCCAGCAGTGCCTTGACAGGGGCAGGGACTGAAGCTTTCTTT TRBD1 many TRBJ1-1 TRBV6-1
CASSLSLAGGQSEQFF TGTGCCAGCAGCTTAAGTCTAGCGGGGGGGCAGAGTGAGCAGTTCTTC TRBD2 many TRBJ2-1 TRBV7-2
CASSSGQDHEKLFF TGTGCCAGCAGCTCTGGACAGGACCATGAAAAACTGTTTTTT TRBD1 many TRBJ1-4 TRBV7-2
CASSQEQGLGGYTF TGTGCCAGCAGCCAAGAGCAGGGTTTAGGTGGCTACACCTTC NA many TRBJ1-2 TRBV4-2
CASSFTGQSNQPQHF TGTGCCAGCAGCTTCACCGGACAGAGCAATCAGCCCCAGCATTTT NA medium-sized TRBJ1-5 TRBV13
CASSLGGARGEQYF TGTGCCAGCAGCTTGGGTGGAGCTAGGGGCGAGCAGTACTTC NA NA TRBJ2-7 TRBV5-5
CASSLTGYTDTQYF TGTGCCAGCAGCTTGACCGGTTACACAGATACGCAGTATTTT NA many TRBJ2-3 TRBV11-3
CASSPGQGNYGYTF TGTGCCAGCAGCCCAGGACAGGGAAACTATGGCTACACCTTC TRBD1 many TRBJ1-2 TRBV18
CASSATGSHNEQFF TGTGCCAGCAGCGCGACAGGGTCCCACAATGAGCAGTTCTTC TRBD1 many TRBJ2-1 TRBV7-2
CAWTDGYEQYF TGTGCCTGGACCGACGGCTACGAGCAGTACTTC NA many TRBJ2-7 TRBV30
CASAKTGLAKNIQYF TGTGCCAGCGCCAAGACAGGGTTAGCCAAAAACATTCAGTACTTC TRBD1 many TRBJ2-4 TRBV28
CSVTEINQETQYF TGCAGTGTGACGGAGATAAACCAAGAGACCCAGTACTTC NA NA TRBJ2-5 TRBV20-1
CASSPREDTQYF TGTGCCAGCAGCCCTAGGGAAGATACGCAGTATTTT NA many TRBJ2-3 TRBV3-1
CASSLSGTEAFF TGTGCCAGCAGCTTATCGGGGACTGAAGCTTTCTTT NA NA TRBJ1-1 TRBV7-2
CASSLLGSPQLYGYTF TGTGCCAGCAGTTTATTGGGCTCCCCCCAGCTCTATGGCTACACCTTC NA many TRBJ1-2 TRBV28
CASSFLRGGTGELFF TGCGCCAGCAGCTTCCTGAGGGGCGGCACCGGGGAGCTGTTTTTT NA many TRBJ2-2 TRBV5-1
CASSYSTNYGYTF TGTGCCAGCAGTTATTCAACTAACTATGGCTACACCTTC NA NA TRBJ1-2 TRBV6-5
CASRFRGGNNEQFF TGTGCCAGCAGATTCAGGGGAGGCAACAATGAGCAGTTCTTC NA few TRBJ2-1 TRBV7-2
CASSLRDPGVGELFF TGCGCCAGCAGCCTCCGGGACCCAGGGGTCGGGGAGCTGTTTTTT NA NA TRBJ2-2 TRBV5-1
CAIGRQDNSPLHF TGTGCCATTGGGCGGCAAGATAATTCACCCCTCCACTTT NA NA TRBJ1-6 TRBV10-3
CASSFWENSPLHF TGTGCCAGCAGCTTCTGGGAAAATTCACCCCTCCACTTT NA many TRBJ1-6 TRBV7-2